This T cell receptor (beta chain) is drawn from a study of blood T cell repertoires in COVID-19. Study background: Spain, Italy and the United States supplied samples that represented acute and convalescent COVID-19. T cells, B-cell-depleted T cells, or PBMCs provided the cDNA or gDNA that served as material.

The CDR3 covers 14 residues. V was trimmed by 2 bases and J by 6 bases, leaving 13 bases between them. The V gene's germline CDR1 is MNHEY and CDR2 SMNVEV (reference sequence). Per the study methods: Reference gene primer amplification gave estimated nucleated cell counts. TCRdb's table, derived via immunoSEQ multiplex PCR, lists solely in-frame clones and lacks some. V and J calls and clone size are as listed in that table; D and trimming were resolved from the DNA. The repertoire has about 160,000 clones, approximately 80% of them found once; the top ten carry roughly 9%. The sample was peripheral blood. This TCR was sampled from an elderly woman with active or convalescent COVID-19. The chain combines TRBV27 with TRBJ1-1; D gene ambiguous. CDR3 in amino acids: CASSLRQASAEAFF. CDR3 in DNA: TGTGCCAGCAGTTTAAGGCAGGCATCAGCTGAAGCTTTCTTT.